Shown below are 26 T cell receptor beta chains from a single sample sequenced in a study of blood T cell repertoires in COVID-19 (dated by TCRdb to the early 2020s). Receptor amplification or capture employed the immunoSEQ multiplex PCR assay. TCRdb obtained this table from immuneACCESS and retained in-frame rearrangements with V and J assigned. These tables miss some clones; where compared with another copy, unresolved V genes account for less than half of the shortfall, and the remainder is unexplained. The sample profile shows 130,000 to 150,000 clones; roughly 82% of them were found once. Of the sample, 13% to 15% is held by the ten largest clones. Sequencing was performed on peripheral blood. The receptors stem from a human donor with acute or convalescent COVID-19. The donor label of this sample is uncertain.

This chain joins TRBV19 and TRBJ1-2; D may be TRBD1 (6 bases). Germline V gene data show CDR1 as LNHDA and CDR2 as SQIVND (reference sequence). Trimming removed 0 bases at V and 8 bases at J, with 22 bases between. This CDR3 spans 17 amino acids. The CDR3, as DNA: TGTGCCAGTAGTATAGAAACCCTGCAGGGACAACGGCCGGGCTACACCTTC. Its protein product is CASSIETLQGQRPGYTF.

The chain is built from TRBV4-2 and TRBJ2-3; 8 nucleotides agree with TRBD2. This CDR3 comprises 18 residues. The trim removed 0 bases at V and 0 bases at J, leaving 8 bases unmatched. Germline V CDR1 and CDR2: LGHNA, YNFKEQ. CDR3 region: CASSQDPAGGTSTDTQYF. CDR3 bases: TGTGCCAGCAGCCAAGATCCCGCGGGGGGAACTAGCACAGATACGCAGTATTTT.

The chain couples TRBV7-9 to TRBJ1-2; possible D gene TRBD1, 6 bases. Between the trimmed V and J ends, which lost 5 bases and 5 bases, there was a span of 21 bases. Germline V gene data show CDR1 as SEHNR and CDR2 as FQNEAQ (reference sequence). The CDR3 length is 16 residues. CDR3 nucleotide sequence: TGTGCCAGCAGCCAATCAGGGGCGAAGGGGATGTATGGCTACACCTTC. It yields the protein CASSQSGAKGMYGYTF. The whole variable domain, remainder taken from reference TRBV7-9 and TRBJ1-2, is DTGVSQNPRHKITKRGQNVTFRCDPISEHNRLYWYRQTLGQGPEFLTYFQNEAQLEKSRLLSDRFSAERPKGSFSTLEIQRTEQGDSAMYLCASSQSGAKGMYGYTFGSGTRLTVV.

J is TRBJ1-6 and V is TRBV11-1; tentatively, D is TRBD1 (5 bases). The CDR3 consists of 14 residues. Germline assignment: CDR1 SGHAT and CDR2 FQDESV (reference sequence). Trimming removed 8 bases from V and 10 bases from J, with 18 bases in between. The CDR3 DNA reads TGTGCCAGCTCTGGGGCAGGAATAGGATCACCCCTCCACTTT. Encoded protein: CASSGAGIGSPLHF.

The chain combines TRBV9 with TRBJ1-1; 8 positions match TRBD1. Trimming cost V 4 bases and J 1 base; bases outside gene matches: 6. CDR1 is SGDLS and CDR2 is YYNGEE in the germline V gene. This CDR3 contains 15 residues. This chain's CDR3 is CASSPTGVGNTEAFF. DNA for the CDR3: TGTGCCAGCAGCCCGACAGGGGTGGGGAACACTGAAGCTTTCTTT. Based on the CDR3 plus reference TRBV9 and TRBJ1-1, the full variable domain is DSGVTQTPKHLITATGQRVTLRCSPRSGDLSVYWYQQSLDQGLQFLIQYYNGEERAKGNILERFSAQQFPDLHSELNLSSLELGDSALYFCASSPTGVGNTEAFFGQGTRLTVV.

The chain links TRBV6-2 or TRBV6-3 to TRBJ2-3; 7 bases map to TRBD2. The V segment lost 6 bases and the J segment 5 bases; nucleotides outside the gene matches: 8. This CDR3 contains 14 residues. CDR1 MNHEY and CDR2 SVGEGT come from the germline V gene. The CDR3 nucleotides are TGTGCCAGCAGCCACAGCGGGGTACTAGATACGCAGTATTTT. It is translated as CASSHSGVLDTQYF.

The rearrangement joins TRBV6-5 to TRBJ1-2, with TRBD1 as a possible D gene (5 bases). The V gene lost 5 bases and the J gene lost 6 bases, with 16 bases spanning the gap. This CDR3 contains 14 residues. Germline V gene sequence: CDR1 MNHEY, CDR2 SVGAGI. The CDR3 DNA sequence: TGTGCCAGCAGTCCGCCGGAGGGGCCTAATGGCTACACCTTC. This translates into CASSPPEGPNGYTF.

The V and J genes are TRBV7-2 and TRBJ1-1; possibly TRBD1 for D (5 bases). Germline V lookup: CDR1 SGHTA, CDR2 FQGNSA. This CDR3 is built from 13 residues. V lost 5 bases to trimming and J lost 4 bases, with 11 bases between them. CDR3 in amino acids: CASSETVPTEAFF. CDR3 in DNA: TGTGCCAGCAGCGAGACAGTGCCCACTGAAGCTTTCTTT.

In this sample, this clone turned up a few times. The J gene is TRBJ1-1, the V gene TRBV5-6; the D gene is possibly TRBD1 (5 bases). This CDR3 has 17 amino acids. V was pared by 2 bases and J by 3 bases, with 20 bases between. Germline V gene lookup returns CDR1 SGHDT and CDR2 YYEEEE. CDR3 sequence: CASSFGANSGIYTEAFF. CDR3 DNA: TGTGCCAGCAGCTTTGGGGCTAACAGCGGGATTTACACTGAAGCTTTCTTT.

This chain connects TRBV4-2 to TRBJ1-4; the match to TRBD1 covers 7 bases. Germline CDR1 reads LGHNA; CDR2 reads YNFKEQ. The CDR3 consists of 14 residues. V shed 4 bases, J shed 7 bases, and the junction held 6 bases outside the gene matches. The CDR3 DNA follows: TGTGCCAGCAGCCCGGGGACAGTGGGTGAAAAACTGTTTTTT. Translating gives CASSPGTVGEKLFF.

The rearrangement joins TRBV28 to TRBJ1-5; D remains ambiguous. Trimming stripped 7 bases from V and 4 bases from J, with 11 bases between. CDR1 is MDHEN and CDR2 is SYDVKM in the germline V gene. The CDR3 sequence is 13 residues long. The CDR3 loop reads CASKAGLNQPQHF. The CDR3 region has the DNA TGTGCCAGCAAGGCAGGCCTAAATCAGCCCCAGCATTTT.

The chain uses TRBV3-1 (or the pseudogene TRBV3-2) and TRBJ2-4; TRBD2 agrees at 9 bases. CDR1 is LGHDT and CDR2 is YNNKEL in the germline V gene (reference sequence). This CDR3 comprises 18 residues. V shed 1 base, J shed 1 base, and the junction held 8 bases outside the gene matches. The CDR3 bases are TGTGCCAGCAGCCAAGGCTATCTAGCGGGGACGGCCAAAAACATTCAGTACTTC. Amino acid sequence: CASSQGYLAGTAKNIQYF.

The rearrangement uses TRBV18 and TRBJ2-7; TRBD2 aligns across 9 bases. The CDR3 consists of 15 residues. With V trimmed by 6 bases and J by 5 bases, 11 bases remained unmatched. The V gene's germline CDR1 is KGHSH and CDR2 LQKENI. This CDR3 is CASSPLRSGGDEQYF. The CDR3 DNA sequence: TGTGCCAGCTCCCCCCTTCGTAGCGGGGGCGACGAGCAGTACTTC.

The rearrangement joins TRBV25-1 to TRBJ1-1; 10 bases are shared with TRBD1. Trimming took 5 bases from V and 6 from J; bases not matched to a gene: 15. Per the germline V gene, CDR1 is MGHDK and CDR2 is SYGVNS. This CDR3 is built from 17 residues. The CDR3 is CASSSQGTGAARAEAFF. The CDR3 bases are TGTGCCAGCAGTAGTCAAGGGACAGGGGCCGCTCGGGCTGAAGCTTTCTTT.

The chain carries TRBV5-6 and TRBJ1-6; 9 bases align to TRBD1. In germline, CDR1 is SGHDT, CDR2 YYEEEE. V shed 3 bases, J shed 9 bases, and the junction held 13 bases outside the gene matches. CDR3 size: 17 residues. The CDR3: CASSYVPPGQGSSPLHF. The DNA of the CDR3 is TGTGCCAGCAGCTACGTTCCCCCGGGACAGGGAAGTTCACCCCTCCACTTT. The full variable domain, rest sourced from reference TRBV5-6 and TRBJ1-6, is DAGVTQSPTHLIKTRGQQVTLRCSPKSGHDTVSWYQQALGQGPQFIFQYYEEEERQRGNFPDRFSGHQFPNYSSELNVNALLLGDSALYLCASSYVPPGQGSSPLHFGNGTRLTVT.

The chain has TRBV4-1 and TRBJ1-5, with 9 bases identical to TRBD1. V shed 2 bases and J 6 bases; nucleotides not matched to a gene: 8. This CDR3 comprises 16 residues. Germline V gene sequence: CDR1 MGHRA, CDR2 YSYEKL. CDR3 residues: CASSQPAGDRVQPQHF. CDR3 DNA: TGCGCCAGCAGCCAACCCGCGGGGGACAGGGTTCAGCCCCAGCATTTT.

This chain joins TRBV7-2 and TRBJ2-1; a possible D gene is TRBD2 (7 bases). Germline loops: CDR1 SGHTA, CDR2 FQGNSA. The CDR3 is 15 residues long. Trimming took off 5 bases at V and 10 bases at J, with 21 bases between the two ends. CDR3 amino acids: CASSANRGASKEQFF. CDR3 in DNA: TGTGCCAGCAGCGCCAACCGGGGGGCGAGCAAGGAGCAGTTCTTC.

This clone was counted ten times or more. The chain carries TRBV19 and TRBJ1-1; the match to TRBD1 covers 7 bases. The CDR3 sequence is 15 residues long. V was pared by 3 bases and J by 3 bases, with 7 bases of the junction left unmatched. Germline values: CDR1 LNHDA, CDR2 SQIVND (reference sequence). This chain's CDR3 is CASSILDRPYTEAFF. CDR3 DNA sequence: TGTGCCAGTAGTATCCTGGACAGGCCGTACACTGAAGCTTTCTTT. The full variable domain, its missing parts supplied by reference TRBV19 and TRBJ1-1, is DGGITQSPKYLFRKEGQNVTLSCEQNLNHDAMYWYRQDPGQGLRLIYYSQIVNDFQKGDIAEGYSVSREKKESFPLTVTSAQKNPTAFYLCASSILDRPYTEAFFGQGTRLTVV.

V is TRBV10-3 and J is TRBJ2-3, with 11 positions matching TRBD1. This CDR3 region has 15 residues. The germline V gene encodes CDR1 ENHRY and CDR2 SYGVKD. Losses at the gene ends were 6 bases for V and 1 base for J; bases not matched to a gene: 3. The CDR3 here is CAIRTGQGGTDTQYF. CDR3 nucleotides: TGTGCCATCAGGACGGGACAGGGGGGCACAGATACGCAGTATTTT.

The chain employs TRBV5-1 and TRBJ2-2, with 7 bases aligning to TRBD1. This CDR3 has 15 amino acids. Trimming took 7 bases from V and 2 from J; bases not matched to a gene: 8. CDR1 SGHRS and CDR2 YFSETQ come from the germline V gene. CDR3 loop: CASAPGQSNTGELFF. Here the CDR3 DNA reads TGCGCCAGCGCTCCGGGACAGAGTAACACCGGGGAGCTGTTTTTT.

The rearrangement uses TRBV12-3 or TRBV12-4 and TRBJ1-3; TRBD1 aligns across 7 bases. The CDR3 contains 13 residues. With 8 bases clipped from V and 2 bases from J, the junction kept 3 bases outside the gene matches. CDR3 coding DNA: TGTGCCAGCTTACAGGGGACTGGAAACACCATATATTTT. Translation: CASLQGTGNTIYF.

The CDR3 DNA reads as TGTGCCAGCAGCCCGGGACAGGGTCTCGGGGAGCTGTTTTTT. Translation: CASSPGQGLGELFF. V gene TRBV7-7 combines with J gene TRBJ2-2, with 9 bases that match TRBD1. This CDR3 has 14 amino acids. V shed 5 bases, J shed 7 bases, and the junction held 5 bases outside the gene matches. CDR1 is SSHAT, CDR2 FNYEAQ, per germline (reference sequence).

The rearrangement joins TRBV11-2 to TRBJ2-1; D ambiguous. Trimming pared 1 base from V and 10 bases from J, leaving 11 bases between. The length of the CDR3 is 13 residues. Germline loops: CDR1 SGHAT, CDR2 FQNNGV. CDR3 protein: CASSLVVAYEQFF. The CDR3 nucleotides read TGTGCCAGCAGCTTAGTTGTCGCCTACGAGCAGTTCTTC.

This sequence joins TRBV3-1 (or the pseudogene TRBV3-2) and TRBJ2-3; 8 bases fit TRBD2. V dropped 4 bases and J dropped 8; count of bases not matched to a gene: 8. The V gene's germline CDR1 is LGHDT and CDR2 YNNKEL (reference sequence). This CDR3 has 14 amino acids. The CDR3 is CASSPGRGAFTQYF. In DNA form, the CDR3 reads TGTGCCAGCAGCCCGGGGCGGGGGGCGTTTACGCAGTATTTT.

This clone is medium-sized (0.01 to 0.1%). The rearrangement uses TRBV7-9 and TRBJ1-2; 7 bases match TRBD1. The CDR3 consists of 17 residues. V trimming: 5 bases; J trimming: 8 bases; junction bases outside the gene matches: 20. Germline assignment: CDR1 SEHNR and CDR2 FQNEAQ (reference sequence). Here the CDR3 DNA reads TGTGCCAGCAGCCTCGACAGGGTGGTCCGGGGAGCTCGCGGCTACACCTTC. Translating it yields CASSLDRVVRGARGYTF.

The CDR3 DNA sequence: TGTGCCAGTAGCAGTTCGGGTTATAACACTGAAGCTTTCTTT. Translation gives CASSSSGYNTEAFF. The chain employs TRBV19 and TRBJ1-1; D is uncertain. CDR1 and CDR2 from the germline V gene are LNHDA and SQIVND (reference sequence). Trimming took off 6 bases at V and 2 bases at J, with 13 bases between the two ends. The CDR3 spans 14 residues.